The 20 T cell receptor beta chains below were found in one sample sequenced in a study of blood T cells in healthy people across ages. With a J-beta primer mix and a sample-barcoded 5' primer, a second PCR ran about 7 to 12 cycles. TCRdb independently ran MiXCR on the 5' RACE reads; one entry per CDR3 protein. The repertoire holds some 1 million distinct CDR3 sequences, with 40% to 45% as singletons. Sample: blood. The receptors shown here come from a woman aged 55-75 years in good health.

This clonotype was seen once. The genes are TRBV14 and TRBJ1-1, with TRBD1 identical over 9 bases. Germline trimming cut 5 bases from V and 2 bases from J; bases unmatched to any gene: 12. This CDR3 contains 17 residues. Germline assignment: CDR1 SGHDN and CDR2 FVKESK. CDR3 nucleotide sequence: TGTGCCAGCAGCATGCGGACAGGGGTGTGGAGCAACACTGAAGCTTTCTTT. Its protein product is CASSMRTGVWSNTEAFF.

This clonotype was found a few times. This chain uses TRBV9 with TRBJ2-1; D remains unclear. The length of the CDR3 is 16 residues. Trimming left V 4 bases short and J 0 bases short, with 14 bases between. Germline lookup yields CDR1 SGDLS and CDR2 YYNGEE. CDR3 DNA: TGTGCCAGCAGCTCCAACGGACGGAGCTCCTACAATGAGCAGTTCTTC. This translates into CASSSNGRSSYNEQFF.

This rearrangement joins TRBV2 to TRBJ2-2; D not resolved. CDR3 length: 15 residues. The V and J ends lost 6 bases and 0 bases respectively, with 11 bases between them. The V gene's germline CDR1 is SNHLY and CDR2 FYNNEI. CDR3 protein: CASRGKVANTGELFF. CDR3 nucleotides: TGTGCCAGCAGGGGGAAGGTCGCGAACACCGGGGAGCTGTTTTTT. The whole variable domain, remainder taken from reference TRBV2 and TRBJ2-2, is EPEVTQTPSHQVTQMGQEVILRCVPISNHLYFYWYRQILGQKVEFLVSFYNNEISEKSEIFDDQFSVERPDGSNFTLKIRSTKLEDSAMYFCASRGKVANTGELFFGEGSRLTVL.

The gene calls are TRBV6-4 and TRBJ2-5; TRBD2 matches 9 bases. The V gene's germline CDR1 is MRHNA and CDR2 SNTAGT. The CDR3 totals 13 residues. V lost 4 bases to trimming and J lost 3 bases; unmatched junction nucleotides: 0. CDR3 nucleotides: TGTGCCAGCAGTGGGACTAGCGAAGAGACCCAGTACTTC. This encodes CASSGTSEETQYF.

CDR3 sequence (DNA): TGTGCCACCAGCAGAGATGGGCTAGACAACGTGGGACTTAATCAGCCCCAGCATTTT. This translates into CATSRDGLDNVGLNQPQHF. The chain has TRBV15 and TRBJ1-5, with D maybe TRBD1 (5 bases). CDR1 and CDR2 from the germline V gene are LNHNV and YYDKDF (reference sequence). The CDR3 spans 19 residues. V was clipped by 0 bases and J by 4 bases, with 22 bases between them.

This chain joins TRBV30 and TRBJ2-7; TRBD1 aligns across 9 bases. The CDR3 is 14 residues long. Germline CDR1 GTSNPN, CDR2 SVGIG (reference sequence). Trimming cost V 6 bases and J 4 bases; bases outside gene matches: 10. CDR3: CACIAGTGWYEQYF. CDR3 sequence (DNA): TGTGCCTGTATCGCCGGGACAGGGTGGTACGAGCAGTACTTC. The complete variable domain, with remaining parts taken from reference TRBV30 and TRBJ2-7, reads SQTIHQWPATLVQPVGSPLSLECTVEGTSNPNLYWYRQAAGRGLQLLFYSVGIGQISSEVPQNLSASRPQDRQFILSSKKLLLSDSGFYLCACIAGTGWYEQYFGPGTRLTVT.

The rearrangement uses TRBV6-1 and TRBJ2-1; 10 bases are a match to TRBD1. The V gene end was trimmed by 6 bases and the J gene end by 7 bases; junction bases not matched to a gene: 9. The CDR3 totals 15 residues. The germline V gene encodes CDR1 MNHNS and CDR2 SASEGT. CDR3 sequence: CASRLRQGALNEQFF. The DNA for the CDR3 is TGTGCCAGCAGACTAAGACAGGGGGCATTGAATGAGCAGTTCTTC.

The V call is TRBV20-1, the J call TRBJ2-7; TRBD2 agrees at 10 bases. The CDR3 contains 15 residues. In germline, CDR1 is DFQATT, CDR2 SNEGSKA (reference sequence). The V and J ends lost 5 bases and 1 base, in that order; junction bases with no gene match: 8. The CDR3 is CSARTGTSESYEQYF. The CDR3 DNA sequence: TGCAGTGCTCGCACCGGGACTAGCGAATCCTACGAGCAGTACTTC.

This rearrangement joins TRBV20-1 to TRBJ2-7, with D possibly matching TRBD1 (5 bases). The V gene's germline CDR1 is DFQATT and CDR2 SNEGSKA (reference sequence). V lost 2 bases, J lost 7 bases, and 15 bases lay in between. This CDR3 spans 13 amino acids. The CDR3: CSARSYRSNEQYF. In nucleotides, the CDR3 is TGCAGTGCTAGAAGCTACAGGAGCAATGAGCAGTACTTC.

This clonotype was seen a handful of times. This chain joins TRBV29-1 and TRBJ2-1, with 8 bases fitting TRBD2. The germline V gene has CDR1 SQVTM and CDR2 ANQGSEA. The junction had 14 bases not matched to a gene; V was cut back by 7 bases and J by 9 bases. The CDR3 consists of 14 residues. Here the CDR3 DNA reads TGCAGCGGGGAGTTTAGCGGGATAAAGGGTGAGCAGTTCTTC. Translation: CSGEFSGIKGEQFF.

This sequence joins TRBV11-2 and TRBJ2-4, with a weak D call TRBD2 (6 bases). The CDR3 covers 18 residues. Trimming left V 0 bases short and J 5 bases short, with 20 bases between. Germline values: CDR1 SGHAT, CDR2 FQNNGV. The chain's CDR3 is CASSLEFGGSIKQNIQYF. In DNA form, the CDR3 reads TGTGCCAGCAGCTTAGAGTTCGGGGGTTCGATCAAGCAAAACATTCAGTACTTC.

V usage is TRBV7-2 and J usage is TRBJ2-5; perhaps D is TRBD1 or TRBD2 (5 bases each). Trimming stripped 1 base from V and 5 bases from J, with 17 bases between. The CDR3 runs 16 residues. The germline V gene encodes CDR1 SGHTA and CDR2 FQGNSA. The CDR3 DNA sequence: TGTGCCAGCAGCTTAGGGGTGAGGGACGGCCATGAGACCCAGTACTTC. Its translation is CASSLGVRDGHETQYF.

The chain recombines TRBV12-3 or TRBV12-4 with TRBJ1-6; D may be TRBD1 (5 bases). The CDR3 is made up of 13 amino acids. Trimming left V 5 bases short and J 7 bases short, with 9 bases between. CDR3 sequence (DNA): TGTGCCAGCAGTGGGGCGGAAAATTCACCCCTCCACTTT. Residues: CASSGAENSPLHF.

The CDR3 region is CASREVAGGWYEQYF. The CDR3 DNA reads as TGCGCCAGCAGGGAAGTAGCGGGAGGGTGGTACGAGCAGTACTTC. The J gene is TRBJ2-7, the V gene TRBV5-1; TRBD2 matches 11 bases. V was clipped by 5 bases and J by 4 bases; unmatched bases: 8. This CDR3 contains 15 residues. Germline V gene data show CDR1 as SGHRS and CDR2 as YFSETQ.

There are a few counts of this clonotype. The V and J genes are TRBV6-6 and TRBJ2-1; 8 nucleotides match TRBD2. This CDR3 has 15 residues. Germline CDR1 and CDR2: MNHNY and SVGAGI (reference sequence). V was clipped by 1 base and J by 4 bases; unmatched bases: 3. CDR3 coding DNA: TGTGCCAGCAGTTACTTTAGCGGGGAGTACAATGAGCAGTTCTTC. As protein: CASSYFSGEYNEQFF.

Here the CDR3 DNA reads TGTGCCAGCAGTTACTTGCTGGGTGAGCAGTTCTTC. Encoded protein: CASSYLLGEQFF. The chain has TRBV6-5 and TRBJ2-1; D uncertain. The length of the CDR3 is 12 residues. V dropped 1 base and J dropped 9 bases, with 7 bases sitting between them. Germline V gene data show CDR1 as MNHEY and CDR2 as SVGAGI.

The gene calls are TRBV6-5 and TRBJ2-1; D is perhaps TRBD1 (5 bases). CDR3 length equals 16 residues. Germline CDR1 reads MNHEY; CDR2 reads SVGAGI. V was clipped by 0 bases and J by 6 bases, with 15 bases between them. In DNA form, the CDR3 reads TGTGCCAGCAGTTACTCAACAGGCTATGGGGCCAATGAGCAGTTCTTC. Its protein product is CASSYSTGYGANEQFF.

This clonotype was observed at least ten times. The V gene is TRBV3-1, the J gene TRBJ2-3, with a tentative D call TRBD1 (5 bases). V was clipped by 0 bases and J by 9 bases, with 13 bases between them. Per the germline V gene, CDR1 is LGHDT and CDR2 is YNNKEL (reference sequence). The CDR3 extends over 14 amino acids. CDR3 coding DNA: TGTGCCAGCAGCCAAGATTCGACAGCCAGGACGCAGTATTTT. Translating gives CASSQDSTARTQYF.

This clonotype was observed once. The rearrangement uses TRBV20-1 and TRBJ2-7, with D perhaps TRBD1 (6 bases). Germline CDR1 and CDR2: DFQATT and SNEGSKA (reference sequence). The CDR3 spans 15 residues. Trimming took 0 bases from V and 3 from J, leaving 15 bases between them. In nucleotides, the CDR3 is TGCAGTGCTAGAGATCGTTTAGCCAGGGGCTACGAGCAGTACTTC. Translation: CSARDRLARGYEQYF.

CDR3 sequence reads: CAISEKGLAFF. The DNA of the CDR3 is TGTGCCATCAGTGAGAAGGGACTAGCGTTCTTC. The rearrangement joins TRBV10-3 to TRBJ2-1; 9 bases are a match to TRBD2. The CDR3 totals 11 residues. Germline trimming cut 2 bases from V and 15 bases from J; bases unmatched to any gene: 2. Germline V gives CDR1 ENHRY, CDR2 SYGVKD.